This TCR beta chain was obtained from a study of cytomegalovirus exposure and HLA in healthy donors. Study overall: Earlier results showed approximately 110 million unique TCR beta sequences derived from around 170 million T cells.

This CDR3 comprises 13 residues. CDR1 is SGHVS and CDR2 is FQNEAQ in the germline V gene. V lost 7 bases, J lost 6 bases, and 9 bases stayed unmatched. This PCR relied on a set of 60 Vbeta primers and 13 Jbeta primers. Repertoires were generated with immunoSEQ multiplex PCR, while TCRdb's copy carries only in-frame clones and drops some. This table has 100,000 to 150,000 clones, just over 70% appearing once. Source material: PBMCs. This clonotype was sampled from a woman aged 60 to 75 in good health and CMV-seropositive. J is TRBJ2-7 and V is TRBV7-8; 7 bases agree with TRBD1. The CDR3 DNA reads as TGTGCCAGCACCGGACAGGTGACGGCCGAGCAGTACTTC. It is translated as CASTGQVTAEQYF.